Listed here are 9 T cell receptor beta chains from one sample, sequenced in a study of blood T cell repertoires in COVID-19. Clones were read by immunoSEQ multiplex PCR, and TCRdb kept only the in-frame ones, dropping some. The sample has roughly 75,000 clones; approximately 80% are singletons. Sequenced input: peripheral blood. Every receptor here comes from a man aged 70-80 years with acute or convalescent COVID-19.

The rearrangement uses TRBV27 and TRBJ2-1, with D perhaps TRBD2 (6 bases). The CDR3 spans 13 residues. Trimming took off 4 bases at V and 10 bases at J, with 14 bases between the two ends. Germline V gene data show CDR1 as MNHEY and CDR2 as SMNVEV (reference sequence). The CDR3 sequence is CASSYRLVREQFF. The CDR3, as DNA: TGTGCCAGCAGTTACCGACTAGTTAGGGAGCAGTTCTTC.

The chain is built from TRBV11-2 and TRBJ1-3; a possible D gene is TRBD1 (5 bases). CDR1 and CDR2 (germline): SGHAT, FQNNGV. The ends were cut back, 5 bases at V and 0 bases at J, with 11 bases in the middle. The CDR3 has 15 amino acids. CDR3 bases: TGTGCCAGCAGCCCCCGGGGGGTCTCTGGAAACACCATATATTTT. Amino acid sequence: CASSPRGVSGNTIYF.

CDR3 DNA sequence: TGCAGCGTTGAAGATTCGGGGCGGGAGGGTTCAGATACGCAGTATTTT. Translation gives CSVEDSGREGSDTQYF. This chain connects TRBV29-1 to TRBJ2-3; 9 bases fit TRBD2. The germline V gene encodes CDR1 SQVTM and CDR2 ANQGSEA. With V trimmed by 0 bases and J by 4 bases, 8 bases remained unmatched. The CDR3 is 16 amino acids.

The rearrangement uses TRBV5-8 and TRBJ2-3, with D possibly being TRBD1 (6 bases). CDR1 is SGHTS and CDR2 is YDEGEE in the germline V gene. Deletions cut 4 bases from V and 3 bases from J, with 15 bases between. The CDR3 loop spans 15 amino acids. The CDR3 nucleotides are TGTGCCAGCAGCCTCAAAGGGGGAATGACAGATACGCAGTATTTT. This encodes CASSLKGGMTDTQYF.

This clone has more than one count but fewer than ten. This chain uses TRBV2 with TRBJ2-7; 10 nucleotides agree with TRBD1. Germline V gene sequence: CDR1 SNHLY, CDR2 FYNNEI. V was clipped by 4 bases and J by 4 bases; unmatched bases: 1. The CDR3 runs 13 residues. This CDR3 reads CASSVGQGYEQYF. For the CDR3, the DNA is TGTGCCAGCAGTGTGGGACAGGGGTACGAGCAGTACTTC.

The chain employs TRBV11-2 and TRBJ2-7, with 11 bases fitting TRBD2. Per germline, CDR1 SGHAT and CDR2 FQNNGV. This CDR3 has 16 residues. J lost 4 bases, V lost 0 bases, and 5 bases had no gene match. CDR3 region: CASSLEGTSGLYEQYF. CDR3 nucleotide sequence: TGTGCCAGCAGCTTAGAGGGGACTAGCGGCCTTTACGAGCAGTACTTC.

This rearrangement joins TRBV5-6 to TRBJ2-2, with 7 bases aligning to TRBD1. Germline CDR1 is SGHDT and CDR2 is YYEEEE. CDR3 length: 16 amino acids. V shed 2 bases, J shed 1 base, and the junction held 5 bases outside the gene matches. This CDR3 is CASSFGTGVNTGELFF. The CDR3 DNA is TGTGCCAGCAGCTTTGGAACAGGGGTGAACACCGGGGAGCTGTTTTTT.

V usage is TRBV19 and J usage is TRBJ2-2; D perhaps matches TRBD2 (5 bases). The V and J ends lost 7 bases and 8 bases respectively, with 17 bases between them. Looked up from germline, CDR1 is LNHDA and CDR2 is SQIVND (reference sequence). This CDR3 contains 14 residues. CDR3 bases: TGTGCCAGTATCATAGTCGAGGGTTCAGGGGAGCTGTTTTTT. Amino acids: CASIIVEGSGELFF.

This clone has just a few counts. This sequence joins TRBV7-3 and TRBJ2-1, with D unclear. V lost 5 bases and J lost 1, with 12 bases in between. This CDR3 has 15 amino acids. Per the germline V gene, CDR1 is SGHTA and CDR2 is FQGTGA. This CDR3 reads CASSRLHDSYNEQFF. CDR3 bases: TGTGCCAGCAGCCGACTTCACGATTCCTACAATGAGCAGTTCTTC.